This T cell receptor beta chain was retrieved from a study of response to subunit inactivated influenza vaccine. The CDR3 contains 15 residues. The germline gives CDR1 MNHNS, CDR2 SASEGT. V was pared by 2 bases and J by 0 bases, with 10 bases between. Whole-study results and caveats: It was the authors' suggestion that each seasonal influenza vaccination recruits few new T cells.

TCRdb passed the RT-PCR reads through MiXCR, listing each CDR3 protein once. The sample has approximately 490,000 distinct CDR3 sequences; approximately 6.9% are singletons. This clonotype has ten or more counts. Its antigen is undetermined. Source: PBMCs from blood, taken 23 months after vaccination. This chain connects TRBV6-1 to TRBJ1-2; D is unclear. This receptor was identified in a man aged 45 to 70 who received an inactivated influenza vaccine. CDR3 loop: CASSEIGTANYGYTF. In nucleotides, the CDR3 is TGTGCCAGCAGTGAAATCGGCACCGCTAACTATGGCTACACCTTC.